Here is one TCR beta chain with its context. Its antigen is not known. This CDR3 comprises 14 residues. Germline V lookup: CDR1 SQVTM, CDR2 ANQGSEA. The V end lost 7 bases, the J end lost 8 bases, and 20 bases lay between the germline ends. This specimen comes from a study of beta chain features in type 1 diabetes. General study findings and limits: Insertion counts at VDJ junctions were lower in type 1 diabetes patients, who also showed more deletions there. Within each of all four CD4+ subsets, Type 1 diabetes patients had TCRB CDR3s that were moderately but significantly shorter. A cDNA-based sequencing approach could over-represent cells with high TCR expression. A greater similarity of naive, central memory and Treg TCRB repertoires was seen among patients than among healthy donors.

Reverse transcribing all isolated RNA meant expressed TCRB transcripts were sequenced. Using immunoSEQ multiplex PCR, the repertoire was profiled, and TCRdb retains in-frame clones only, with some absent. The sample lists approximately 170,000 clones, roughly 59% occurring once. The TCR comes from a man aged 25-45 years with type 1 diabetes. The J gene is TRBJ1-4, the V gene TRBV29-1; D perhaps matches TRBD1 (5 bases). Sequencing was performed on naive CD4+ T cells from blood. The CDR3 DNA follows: TGCAGCGCAATTTCGGGGGTCCTTGGGGAAAAACTGTTTTTT. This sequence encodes CSAISGVLGEKLFF.